The sample holds one count of the clone carrying this TCR beta chain. Its antigen is still unknown. The V end lost 1 base, the J end lost 4 bases, and 14 bases lay between the germline ends. The CDR3 extends over 15 amino acids. The germline V gene has CDR1 SGHDT and CDR2 YYEEEE. The data were taken from a study of early stage breast cancer tumors. As for the study in general: Samples were sequenced at 9 to 10-fold average coverage.

Each sample had two DNA replicates, approximately 0.49 ug blood or 1.5 ug tissue. Generated by immunoSEQ multiplex PCR, the TCRdb table keeps only in-frame clones and is missing some. The table shows around 10,000 clones, with about two thirds occurring only once. Notes on the study in general: Comparing each tissue with blood distinguished tumor from normal in most of the 16 patients.

Source material: normal breast tissue next to the tumor. This chain joins TRBV5-6 and TRBJ1-2; D unresolved. This sequence originates from a person in their sixties with breast cancer. CDR3 in DNA: TGTGCCAGCAGCTTGTATTTGCAGACATCCTATGGCTACACCTTC. Its translation: CASSLYLQTSYGYTF. Full variable domain (rest looked up from reference TRBV5-6 and TRBJ1-2): DAGVTQSPTHLIKTRGQQVTLRCSPKSGHDTVSWYQQALGQGPQFIFQYYEEEERQRGNFPDRFSGHQFPNYSSELNVNALLLGDSALYLCASSLYLQTSYGYTFGSGTRLTVV.